This TCR beta chain was sequenced for a study of Ad26.COV2.S vaccination and SARS-CoV-2 variants. Indicated treatment: over 15 received Ad26.COV2.S at low or high dose, single or two shots; about 5 received placebo; per-sample allocation not given. On day 63 after the first injection, vaccine and placebo recipients gave samples. Assay: immunoSEQ multiplex PCR; the TCRdb copy retains only in-frame clones and omits some. The sample yields about 250,000 clones, about 87% seen once. The CDR3 sequence is 14 residues long. The germline gives CDR1 LNHDA, CDR2 SQIVND (reference sequence). Losses at the gene ends were 3 bases for V and 6 bases for J; bases not matched to a gene: 6.

The TCR comes from a person aged 18-60 years who received the Ad26.COV2.S COVID-19 vaccine or a placebo. The sequenced sample was peripheral blood, obtained in a trial of Ad26.COV2.S vaccine versus placebo. The V and J genes are TRBV19 and TRBJ2-7; the match to TRBD2 covers 9 bases. The CDR3 spells CASSMAGGPGEQYF. CDR3 nucleotide sequence: TGTGCCAGTAGTATGGCGGGAGGGCCTGGCGAGCAGTACTTC.